The 30 T cell receptor beta chains below come from one sample, sequenced in a study of blood T cell repertoires in COVID-19. This table comes from immunoSEQ multiplex PCR, and its TCRdb copy is limited to in-frame clones, with some not included. The sample shows around 250,000 clones, roughly 89% of them seen only once. Material: peripheral blood. The receptors derive from a woman in her forties who had recovered from COVID-19.

J is TRBJ2-2 and V is TRBV11-2; D call uncertain. Germline CDR1 and CDR2: SGHAT and FQNNGV. This CDR3 contains 14 residues. V dropped 3 bases and J dropped 3 bases, with 8 bases sitting between them. The CDR3 nucleotides are TGTGCCAGCAGCTTGGTGCGAGACACCGGGGAGCTGTTTTTT. Translation gives CASSLVRDTGELFF.

J is TRBJ2-1 and V is TRBV11-2; TRBD1 matches 7 bases. V lost 3 bases and J lost 8; bases outside the gene matches: 13. CDR1 SGHAT and CDR2 FQNNGV come from the germline V gene. There are 16 residues in the CDR3. CDR3 in DNA: TGTGCCAGCAGCTTTTGGGCTCTACAGGGGCGGGATGAGCAGTTCTTC. Residues: CASSFWALQGRDEQFF.

The chain joins TRBV5-1 to TRBJ1-5; tentatively, D is TRBD1 (6 bases). The CDR3 sequence is 14 residues long. Germline CDR1 SGHRS, CDR2 YFSETQ. Deletions cut 0 bases from V and 7 bases from J, with 11 bases between. CDR3 residues: CASSLGQGSQPQHF. In DNA form, the CDR3 reads TGCGCCAGCAGCTTGGGGCAGGGGAGCCAGCCCCAGCATTTT.

This chain uses TRBV2 with TRBJ2-7; D gene uncertain. V lost 6 bases to trimming and J lost 3 bases, with 30 bases between them. Germline V CDR1 and CDR2: SNHLY, FYNNEI. The CDR3 is made up of 19 amino acids. This CDR3 reads CASRARTSSLQVGYYEQYF. The CDR3 DNA follows: TGTGCCAGCAGGGCCCGAACTTCTTCCCTTCAGGTCGGTTACTACGAGCAGTACTTC.

This clone was seen just once. The chain couples TRBV5-4 to TRBJ2-7; 9 nucleotides agree with TRBD2. The CDR3 length is 14 residues. J was trimmed by 5 bases and V by 4 bases; bases with no gene match: 7. CDR1 and CDR2 from the germline V gene are SGHNT and YYREEE (reference sequence). The CDR3 loop is CASSSGGSYDEQYF. The CDR3 bases are TGTGCCAGCAGCAGCGGGGGGTCGTACGACGAGCAGTACTTC.

The chain combines TRBV11-1 with TRBJ2-1; weak D call: TRBD2 (6 bases). Germline V gives CDR1 SGHAT, CDR2 FQDESV (reference sequence). V dropped 6 bases and J dropped 4 bases, with 13 bases sitting between them. This CDR3 region has 14 residues. The CDR3, as DNA: TGTGCCAGCAGTCAGACTAGTAGGTACAATGAGCAGTTCTTC. Translation gives CASSQTSRYNEQFF.

The chain joins TRBV11-3 to TRBJ2-1; the match to TRBD2 covers 14 bases. J gave up 9 bases and V 1 base, and 2 bases lay outside the gene matches. The CDR3 runs 15 residues. Germline V gene sequence: CDR1 SGHNT, CDR2 YENEEA. This chain's CDR3 is CASSLGGLAGAEQFF. The CDR3 DNA reads as TGTGCCAGCAGCTTAGGGGGACTAGCGGGGGCTGAGCAGTTCTTC.

This rearrangement joins TRBV5-1 to TRBJ2-1, with TRBD1 matching over 7 bases. Germline CDR1 and CDR2: SGHRS and YFSETQ. Trimming at V came to 3 bases and at J to 10 bases, leaving 7 bases not matched to a gene. The CDR3 loop spans 13 amino acids. DNA of the CDR3: TGCGCCAGCAGCTCCACAGGGGCCCGGGAGCAGTTCTTC. It translates to CASSSTGAREQFF.

The J gene is TRBJ2-3, the V gene TRBV2; 8 bases map to TRBD1. CDR1 is SNHLY and CDR2 is FYNNEI in the germline V gene. J was trimmed by 2 bases and V by 1 base; bases with no gene match: 8. The CDR3 spans 17 residues. CDR3 protein: CASSEGPRGLVTDTQYF. CDR3 bases: TGTGCCAGCAGTGAAGGCCCCAGGGGGCTCGTCACAGATACGCAGTATTTT.

This chain joins TRBV12-5 and TRBJ1-1; D is perhaps TRBD1 (6 bases). CDR3 size: 14 residues. Germline V lookup: CDR1 LGHNT, CDR2 FRNRAP. The V end was cut by 5 bases, the J end by 1 base, with 11 bases between. The CDR3 protein is CASGTGQPNTEAFF. The DNA for the CDR3 is TGTGCTAGTGGTACCGGACAGCCGAACACTGAAGCTTTCTTT.

V gene TRBV19 combines with J gene TRBJ1-5; TRBD1 matches 11 bases. The CDR3 loop spans 13 amino acids. Germline V gene data show CDR1 as LNHDA and CDR2 as SQIVND (reference sequence). Trimming removed 9 bases from V and 5 bases from J; junction bases left unmatched: 3. CDR3 sequence (DNA): TGTGCCAGCTGGACAGGGGGCTATCAGCCCCAGCATTTT. It encodes CASWTGGYQPQHF.

V and J are TRBV28 and TRBJ1-4, with TRBD1 matching over 10 bases. The CDR3 extends over 16 amino acids. Germline V gene lookup returns CDR1 MDHEN and CDR2 SYDVKM. Germline trimming cut 10 bases from V and 7 bases from J; bases unmatched to any gene: 15. The chain's CDR3 is CATGPPGQGIFEKLFF. As DNA, the CDR3 is TGTGCCACCGGTCCCCCGGGACAGGGGATTTTTGAAAAACTGTTTTTT. The entire variable domain, with the rest obtained from reference TRBV28 and TRBJ1-4, is as follows: DVKVTQSSRYLVKRTGEKVFLECVQDMDHENMFWYRQDPGLGLRLIYFSYDVKMKEKGDIPEGYSVSREKKERFSLILESASTNQTSMYLCATGPPGQGIFEKLFFGSGTQLSVL.

This clone appeared a single time. The chain joins TRBV2 to TRBJ2-2; D not certain. CDR1 and CDR2 (germline): SNHLY, FYNNEI. Trimming cost V 7 bases and J 1 base, with 10 bases left between them. The CDR3 is made up of 14 amino acids. The CDR3 DNA is TGTGCCAGCAAGGCAGGCGAGAACACCGGGGAGCTGTTTTTT. This translates into CASKAGENTGELFF.

The chain joins TRBV2 to TRBJ2-2, with a tentative D call TRBD2 (5 bases). The length of the CDR3 is 15 residues. Trimming cost V 6 bases and J 5 bases, with 16 bases left between them. Germline V lookup: CDR1 SNHLY, CDR2 FYNNEI. CDR3 residues: CASSEYAGKTGELFF. The CDR3 DNA follows: TGTGCCAGCAGCGAATACGCCGGGAAGACCGGGGAGCTGTTTTTT.

This clone was counted a few times. This sequence joins TRBV24-1 and TRBJ2-5; 10 bases line up with TRBD1. Trimming took 9 bases from V and 5 from J; bases not matched to a gene: 5. From germline, CDR1 is KGHDR and CDR2 SFDVKD. This CDR3 is 13 amino acids long. The CDR3 is CATGQGGLETQYF. DNA for the CDR3: TGTGCCACCGGACAGGGGGGTTTGGAGACCCAGTACTTC.

The chain uses TRBV28 and TRBJ1-6, with 8 bases fitting TRBD1. The CDR3 consists of 17 residues. Germline CDR1 reads MDHEN; CDR2 reads SYDVKM. The V segment lost 6 bases and the J segment 0 bases; nucleotides outside the gene matches: 7. The CDR3 coding sequence is TGTGCCAGCAGCGACAGGGGTTTGAGCTCCTATAATTCACCCCTCCACTTT. It is translated as CASSDRGLSSYNSPLHF.

CDR3 DNA sequence: TGTGCCAGCAGTAAAAACAGGGTCTATGGCTACACCTTC. This encodes CASSKNRVYGYTF. This chain links TRBV27 with TRBJ1-2; TRBD1 might be the D (6 bases). The germline V and J ends were trimmed by 5 bases and 4 bases, with 11 bases remaining between them. Germline-derived CDR1 and CDR2 are MNHEY and SMNVEV (reference sequence). This CDR3 has 13 residues.

CDR3 nucleotide sequence: TGTGCCAGCAGTGAAGCAGGGACTACGAGAAATGAGCAGTTCTTC. Amino acids: CASSEAGTTRNEQFF. This rearrangement joins TRBV6-1 to TRBJ2-1, with 7 bases aligning to TRBD2. Looked up from germline, CDR1 is MNHNS and CDR2 is SASEGT. The trim removed 0 bases at V and 7 bases at J, leaving 6 bases unmatched. The CDR3 has 15 amino acids.

The chain links TRBV27 to TRBJ2-1, with 9 bases identical to TRBD2. Trimming removed 6 bases from V and 4 bases from J; junction bases left unmatched: 7. Germline V CDR1 and CDR2: MNHEY, SMNVEV (reference sequence). The CDR3 contains 15 residues. In DNA, the CDR3 is TGTGCCAGCAGCCCCAGCGGGGGGCCTTACAATGAGCAGTTCTTC. Translated, it gives CASSPSGGPYNEQFF.

This chain links TRBV5-1 with TRBJ1-2; no firm D call. CDR3 length: 13 residues. CDR1 is SGHRS, CDR2 YFSETQ, per germline. V lost 2 bases, J lost 3 bases, and 8 bases lay in between. The CDR3 region has the DNA TGCGCCAGCAGCTTATCGCCAGACTATGGCTACACCTTC. Translation gives CASSLSPDYGYTF.

This chain uses TRBV5-6 with TRBJ2-6; D ambiguous. Trimming pared 0 bases from V and 4 bases from J, leaving 2 bases between. Germline V lookup: CDR1 SGHDT, CDR2 YYEEEE. This CDR3 is built from 13 residues. The CDR3 DNA is TGTGCCAGCAGCTTGGCGGGGGCCAACGTCCTGACTTTC. Encoded protein: CASSLAGANVLTF.

This sequence joins TRBV6-5 and TRBJ2-2; D gene uncertain. V was shortened by 2 bases and J by 2 bases, with 6 bases between the two germline ends. The germline V gene encodes CDR1 MNHEY and CDR2 SVGAGI. The CDR3 length is 14 residues. The CDR3 DNA follows: TGTGCCAGCAGTTACAGCTTCAACACCGGGGAGCTGTTTTTT. Amino acids: CASSYSFNTGELFF.

The gene calls are TRBV5-1 and TRBJ2-7; 8 positions match TRBD1. CDR3 length: 16 amino acids. Germline V lookup: CDR1 SGHRS, CDR2 YFSETQ. The junction had 9 bases not matched to a gene; V was cut back by 0 bases and J by 4 bases. The CDR3: CASSLGSTGALYEQYF. In DNA form, the CDR3 reads TGCGCCAGCAGCTTGGGATCGACAGGGGCGCTTTACGAGCAGTACTTC.

V and J are TRBV4-2 and TRBJ2-7; 9 bases are shared with TRBD1. The CDR3 extends over 14 amino acids. Unmatched junction bases numbered 7, after V lost 1 base and J lost 9 bases. CDR1 is LGHNA, CDR2 YNFKEQ, per germline. In DNA, the CDR3 is TGTGCCAGCAGCCAAGGGACAGGGGAGGAGGTGCAGTACTTC. Translated: CASSQGTGEEVQYF.

V gene TRBV28 combines with J gene TRBJ2-1; the D gene is possibly TRBD1 (5 bases). V dropped 3 bases and J dropped 4 bases, with 22 bases sitting between them. CDR1 is MDHEN, CDR2 SYDVKM, per germline. The CDR3 runs 18 residues. CDR3 region: CASSFFSRWGARYNEQFF. The CDR3 DNA reads as TGTGCCAGCAGTTTCTTTAGCCGGTGGGGCGCCCGTTACAATGAGCAGTTCTTC. The complete variable domain, with remaining parts taken from reference TRBV28 and TRBJ2-1, reads DVKVTQSSRYLVKRTGEKVFLECVQDMDHENMFWYRQDPGLGLRLIYFSYDVKMKEKGDIPEGYSVSREKKERFSLILESASTNQTSMYLCASSFFSRWGARYNEQFFGPGTRLTVL.

This clone was seen only once. The J gene is TRBJ2-7, the V gene TRBV6-5, with D perhaps TRBD2 (7 bases). Trimming took 8 bases from V and 7 from J, leaving 21 bases between them. Germline V gene lookup returns CDR1 MNHEY and CDR2 SVGAGI. The CDR3 consists of 14 residues. CDR3 sequence reads: CASGGGTYLLEQYF. The DNA of the CDR3 is TGTGCCAGCGGGGGGGGGACATACCTACTTGAGCAGTACTTC.

This chain uses TRBV16 with TRBJ1-2, with a possible D match to TRBD1 (5 bases). Germline V gene sequence: CDR1 KGHSY, CDR2 FQNENV. The CDR3 consists of 13 residues. V shed 7 bases and J shed 3 bases, with 12 bases lying between them. CDR3 sequence reads: CASIATGDYGYTF. The CDR3 bases are TGTGCCAGCATCGCAACAGGAGACTATGGCTACACCTTC.

The CDR3 nucleotides are TGTGCCAGCTCGCACCCGGGACAGTCGAATGAAAAACTGTTTTTT. The encoded protein is CASSHPGQSNEKLFF. The V gene is TRBV18, the J gene TRBJ1-4; 7 nucleotides match TRBD1. V was pared by 6 bases and J by 5 bases, with 9 bases of the junction left unmatched. Germline V gene sequence: CDR1 KGHSH, CDR2 LQKENI. This CDR3 comprises 15 residues.

The chain has TRBV9 and TRBJ2-5; unclear D gene. Germline V lookup: CDR1 SGDLS, CDR2 YYNGEE. The CDR3 extends over 15 amino acids. V lost 1 base and J lost 2, with 12 bases in between. This chain's CDR3 is CASSVSGTAQETQYF. The CDR3 region has the DNA TGTGCCAGCAGCGTATCTGGCACAGCTCAAGAGACCCAGTACTTC.

The chain carries TRBV9 and TRBJ2-5; possibly TRBD2 for D (6 bases). Between the trimmed V and J ends, which lost 0 bases and 3 bases, there was a span of 15 bases. The CDR3 has 16 residues. CDR1 SGDLS and CDR2 YYNGEE come from the germline V gene. The CDR3 nucleotides read TGTGCCAGCAGCGTAGCTACGAGGGGCGGGAAAGAGACCCAGTACTTC. Its protein is CASSVATRGGKETQYF.